This T cell receptor beta chain was found in a study of spatial heterogeneity in lung cancer. The V end lost 6 bases, the J end lost 5 bases, and 13 bases lay between the germline ends. CDR3 size: 13 residues. From germline, CDR1 is SGHVS and CDR2 FQNEAQ. Whole-study findings and limits: The study found that expanded intratumoral alpha and beta TCR counts tracked tumor mutation counts.

In regard to this clonotype: Antigen: not known.

Time point specified: sample taken at primary tumor resection. The library protocol tagged each TCR cDNA with a unique molecular identifier. TCRdb re-called the 5' RACE reads with MiXCR, one entry per CDR3 protein. Among fewer than 15,000 distinct CDR3 sequences, 6% to 8.5% were seen once, and the ten largest hold over 3%. Material: lung tumor tissue, obtained at surgery. This chain joins TRBV7-8 and TRBJ1-2, with TRBD1 as a possible D gene (5 bases). The sequence derives from a female donor with early-stage non-small cell lung cancer. The CDR3 protein is CASSINQGYGYTF. The DNA of the CDR3 is TGTGCCAGCAGTATAAACCAGGGTTATGGCTACACCTTC.